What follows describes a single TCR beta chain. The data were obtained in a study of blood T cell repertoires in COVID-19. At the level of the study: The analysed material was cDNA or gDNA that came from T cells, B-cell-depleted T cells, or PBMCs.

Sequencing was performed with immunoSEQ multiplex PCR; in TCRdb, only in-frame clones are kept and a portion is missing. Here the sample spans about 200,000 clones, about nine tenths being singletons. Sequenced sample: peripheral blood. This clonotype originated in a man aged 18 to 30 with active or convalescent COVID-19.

CDR3 coding DNA: TGTGCCAGTCAGCAGGGGATTCCCAATCAGCCCCAGCATTTT. The encoded protein is CASQQGIPNQPQHF. The rearrangement links TRBV19 to TRBJ1-5; tentative D call: TRBD1 (6 bases). Looked up from germline, CDR1 is LNHDA and CDR2 is SQIVND (reference sequence). V gave up 8 bases and J gave up 3 bases, with 14 bases separating them. This CDR3 region has 14 residues.